This T cell receptor (beta chain) was sequenced during a study of neurological immune-mediated disorders. J was trimmed by 3 bases and V by 6 bases; bases with no gene match: 11. CDR3 size: 16 residues. The germline CDR1 and CDR2 sequences are MNHNY and SVGAGI (reference sequence). There are many counts of this clonotype. MiXCR, applied by TCRdb to the 5' RACE reads, yields one record per CDR3 protein. This table holds some 83,000 distinct CDR3 sequences, approximately 2.8% found once. The sequenced sample was PBMCs. The origin of this receptor is a young woman with multiple sclerosis. The chain employs TRBV6-6 and TRBJ2-7, with TRBD1 matching 10 bases. The chain's CDR3 is CASRPPRGTGVYEQYF. DNA for the CDR3: TGTGCCAGCAGGCCCCCCCGAGGGACAGGGGTCTACGAGCAGTACTTC.